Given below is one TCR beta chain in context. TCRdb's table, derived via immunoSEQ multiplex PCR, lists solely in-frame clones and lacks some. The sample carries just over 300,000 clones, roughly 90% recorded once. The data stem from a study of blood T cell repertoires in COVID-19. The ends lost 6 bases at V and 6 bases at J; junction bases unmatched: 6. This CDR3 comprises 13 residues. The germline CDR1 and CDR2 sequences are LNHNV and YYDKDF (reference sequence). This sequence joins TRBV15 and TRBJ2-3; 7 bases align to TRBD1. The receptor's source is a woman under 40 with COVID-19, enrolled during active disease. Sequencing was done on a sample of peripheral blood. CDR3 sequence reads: CATRGQVLDTQYF. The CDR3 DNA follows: TGTGCCACCAGAGGACAGGTTTTGGATACGCAGTATTTT.